The TCR beta chain described here comes from a study of shared clonotypes between healthy human individuals. Clones were read by immunoSEQ multiplex PCR, and TCRdb kept only the in-frame ones, dropping some. The sample records millions of clones, just under 95% being singletons. Comment on this clone: Antigen: not known.

Study-wide points: Tissue TCR repertoires likely differ from these blood-only repertoires. It was observed that about 5% of naive CD4 clonotypes were shared across several donors.

Terminally differentiated effector memory CD45RA+ cells were excluded by CCR7 positive selection of CD45RO-negative cells. Only Caucasian adults living in Nashville, Tennessee served as donors. Deletions cut 8 bases from V and 3 bases from J, with 12 bases between. This CDR3 has 13 residues. CDR1 and CDR2 from the germline V gene are SNHLY and FYNNEI. The receptor was isolated from a man younger than 30 in good health. Sequenced sample: naive CD8+ T cells sorted from blood. This chain connects TRBV2 to TRBJ2-3, with D possibly TRBD1 on 6 matching bases. CDR3 region: CASPGTRTDTQYF. CDR3 nucleotide sequence: TGTGCCAGCCCGGGGACAAGAACAGATACGCAGTATTTT.